Each of the 5 T cell receptor beta chains below was sequenced from the same sample in a study of beta chain features in type 1 diabetes. Expressed TCRB transcripts were sequenced because the entire RNA isolate underwent reverse transcription. The repertoire was sequenced with immunoSEQ multiplex PCR; TCRdb's copy has only in-frame clones and lacks some. Here the sample spans approximately 140,000 clones, approximately 9.8% being singletons. Sample: central memory CD4+ T cells from blood. The receptors come from a woman aged 40 to 50 in good health.

In this sample, this clone turned up a few times. The chain has TRBV12-5 and TRBJ1-5; D call uncertain. The V gene lost 1 base and the J gene lost 4 bases, with 8 bases spanning the gap. The germline CDR1 and CDR2 sequences are LGHNT and FRNRAP. The CDR3 is 14 amino acids. CDR3 in amino acids: CASGLDIRNQPQHF. Here the CDR3 DNA reads TGTGCTAGTGGTTTGGACATACGAAATCAGCCCCAGCATTTT.

V usage is TRBV5-5 and J usage is TRBJ2-5; D call uncertain. CDR1 SGHKS and CDR2 YYEKEE come from the germline V gene (reference sequence). V lost 5 bases to trimming and J lost 1 base, with 18 bases between them. The CDR3 length is 16 residues. In DNA, the CDR3 is TGTGCCAGCAGACCCTACCAGGCCATCATCCAAGAGACCCAGTACTTC. This codes for CASRPYQAIIQETQYF.

This clone was observed a few times. The chain couples TRBV10-3 to TRBJ2-5, with 9 bases that match TRBD1. The V gene's germline CDR1 is ENHRY and CDR2 SYGVKD. CDR3 length: 13 residues. V shed 10 bases and J 0 bases; nucleotides not matched to a gene: 3. The CDR3 is CATRTGDQETQYF. The CDR3 region has the DNA TGTGCCACCCGGACAGGGGACCAAGAGACCCAGTACTTC.

This clone was picked up a small number of times. This sequence joins TRBV6-1 and TRBJ1-2; D remains ambiguous. The CDR3 contains 14 residues. CDR1 and CDR2 (germline): MNHNS, SASEGT. The V end was cut by 1 base, the J end by 5 bases, with 11 bases between. The CDR3 DNA follows: TGTGCCAGCAGTGAAGGGTTAGCGCAGTATGGCTACACCTTC. Translating gives CASSEGLAQYGYTF.

There are a few counts of this clone. This chain connects TRBV5-6 to TRBJ2-7; TRBD2 aligns across 8 bases. Germline CDR1 is SGHDT and CDR2 is YYEEEE. V dropped 4 bases and J dropped 1; count of bases not matched to a gene: 10. This CDR3 is 16 amino acids long. The CDR3 here is CASSETGGGTSYEQYF. CDR3 coding DNA: TGTGCCAGCAGCGAAACGGGCGGGGGGACATCCTACGAGCAGTACTTC.